This T cell receptor (beta chain) originates from a study of human T cells and chemical hapten exposure. Germline-derived CDR1 and CDR2 are SGHDT and YYEEEE. Trimming pared 2 bases from V and 7 bases from J, leaving 7 bases between. This CDR3 has 12 amino acids. In its sample, this clonotype was seen many times. Each CDR3 protein is one row after TCRdb ran MiXCR on the RACE reads. Seen here are over 70,000 distinct CDR3 sequences, about 8% observed once, and the top ten hold approximately 3.5%. Indicated time point: patch test 2, 6 weeks after DPC sensitization. Treatment described: therapeutic diphenylcyclopropenone sensitization with weekly scalp DPC.

This specimen was whole blood, taken in connection with sensitization to the hapten diphenylcyclopropenone (DPC). The chain links TRBV5-6 to TRBJ1-5, with D possibly TRBD1 on 6 matching bases. This sequence was found in a woman aged 45-65 years with alopecia areata. Some clones in this sample may be carry-over from other donors' samples. CDR3 sequence (DNA): TGTGCCAGCAGCTTTGGGGGCCAGCCCCAGCATTTT. Translation gives CASSFGGQPQHF.